Listed below are T cell receptor beta chains from one sample, sequenced in a study of Ad26.COV2.S vaccination and SARS-CoV-2 variants. Libraries were prepared by immunoSEQ multiplex PCR; TCRdb keeps only in-frame clonotypes and omits some of them. The data show over 400,000 clones, approximately 90% seen once. Sequencing was performed on peripheral blood, taken in a trial of Ad26.COV2.S vaccine versus placebo. Source of these receptors: a person between 18 and 59 years old who received the Ad26.COV2.S COVID-19 vaccine or a placebo. The CDR3 runs from the conserved cysteine through the conserved F or W. Fields, in order: clone size, V gene, D gene, CDR3 length, J gene, CDR3 DNA, CDR3 protein. The D gene is left open where the match is weak. Some rows mark clone size as missing; the rest say once, few, many or name a class of expanded clone.

clone size: -; V gene: TRBV11-2; D gene: TRBD2; CDR3 length: 16; J gene: TRBJ2-3; CDR3 DNA: TGTGCCAGCAGCGCTGGGACTAGACTTTCCACAGATACGCAGTATTTT; CDR3 protein: CASSAGTRLSTDTQYF
clone size: -; V gene: TRBV20-1; D gene: -; CDR3 length: 13; J gene: TRBJ1-5; CDR3 DNA: TGCAGTGCTAGTTCTGTTCACAATCAGCCCCAGCATTTT; CDR3 protein: CSASSVHNQPQHF
clone size: -; V gene: TRBV4-3; D gene: -; CDR3 length: 18; J gene: TRBJ2-6; CDR3 DNA: TGCGCCAGCAGCCAAGATAGTACAGGTCGCTCTGGGGCCAACGTCCTGACTTTC; CDR3 protein: CASSQDSTGRSGANVLTF
clone size: -; V gene: TRBV19; D gene: -; CDR3 length: 12; J gene: TRBJ1-1; CDR3 DNA: TGTGCCAGTAGTATAGGGACAGAAGAAGCTTTCTTT; CDR3 protein: CASSIGTEEAFF
clone size: -; V gene: TRBV19; D gene: TRBD1; CDR3 length: 15; J gene: TRBJ2-7; CDR3 DNA: TGTGCCAGTAGTTGGGCGGACAGGAGCTCCTACGAGCAGTACTTC; CDR3 protein: CASSWADRSSYEQYF
clone size: -; V gene: TRBV30; D gene: TRBD1; CDR3 length: 14; J gene: TRBJ1-5; CDR3 DNA: TGTGCCTGGAAAGAGAACAGGGGAGCTTGGCCCCAGCATTTT; CDR3 protein: CAWKENRGAWPQHF
clone size: -; V gene: TRBV11-2; D gene: -; CDR3 length: 12; J gene: TRBJ2-5; CDR3 DNA: TGTGCCAGCAACCTTGTCTCGAGACCCCAGTACTTC; CDR3 protein: CASNLVSRPQYF
clone size: once; V gene: TRBV7-6; D gene: -; CDR3 length: 19; J gene: TRBJ2-1; CDR3 DNA: TGTGCCAGCAGCTTCGTGTACTGGAAACTGGCGGCCTCCTACAATGAGCAGTTCTTC; CDR3 protein: CASSFVYWKLAASYNEQFF
clone size: few; V gene: TRBV10-1; D gene: TRBD2; CDR3 length: 13; J gene: TRBJ2-2; CDR3 DNA: TGCGCCAGCACCAGCGGGGGAGTCGGGGAGCTGTTTTTT; CDR3 protein: CASTSGGVGELFF
clone size: -; V gene: TRBV5-1; D gene: TRBD2; CDR3 length: 14; J gene: TRBJ2-1; CDR3 DNA: TGCGCCAGCAGAGAACCTAGCGGGGACAATGAGCAGTTCTTC; CDR3 protein: CASREPSGDNEQFF
clone size: -; V gene: TRBV7-9; D gene: TRBD2; CDR3 length: 14; J gene: TRBJ2-4; CDR3 DNA: TGTGCCAGCAGCCCGAGCGGGGGTAAAAACATTCAGTACTTC; CDR3 protein: CASSPSGGKNIQYF
clone size: -; V gene: TRBV10-2; D gene: TRBD1; CDR3 length: 14; J gene: TRBJ1-2; CDR3 DNA: TGCGCCAGCACCAAGGGGGCCCCGAACTATGGCTACACCTTC; CDR3 protein: CASTKGAPNYGYTF
clone size: -; V gene: TRBV7-9; D gene: -; CDR3 length: 13; J gene: TRBJ1-1; CDR3 DNA: TGTGCCAGCATCCTCGGGCGGAACACTGAAGCTTTCTTT; CDR3 protein: CASILGRNTEAFF
clone size: -; V gene: TRBV5-1; D gene: -; CDR3 length: 15; J gene: TRBJ2-1; CDR3 DNA: TGCGCCAGCAGTTCAGGTATGGGGGGGCTTCGTGAGCAGTTCTTC; CDR3 protein: CASSSGMGGLREQFF
clone size: -; V gene: TRBV27; D gene: -; CDR3 length: 14; J gene: TRBJ2-2; CDR3 DNA: TGTGCCAGCAGTTACCTCCCGAACACCGGGGAGCTGTTTTTT; CDR3 protein: CASSYLPNTGELFF
clone size: few; V gene: TRBV27; D gene: TRBD1; CDR3 length: 18; J gene: TRBJ1-3; CDR3 DNA: TGTGCCAGCAGTTTATCGTACCCGACAGGGAATGCTGGAAACACCATATATTTT; CDR3 protein: CASSLSYPTGNAGNTIYF
clone size: -; V gene: TRBV30; D gene: -; CDR3 length: 14; J gene: TRBJ2-7; CDR3 DNA: TGTGCCTGGAGTGTAGGCGGTGTCTCCTACGAGCAGTACTTC; CDR3 protein: CAWSVGGVSYEQYF
clone size: -; V gene: TRBV11-2; D gene: TRBD1; CDR3 length: 14; J gene: TRBJ1-2; CDR3 DNA: TGTGCCAGCAATAACAGGGGGTATAACTATGGCTACACCTTC; CDR3 protein: CASNNRGYNYGYTF
clone size: -; V gene: TRBV18; D gene: -; CDR3 length: 13; J gene: TRBJ2-7; CDR3 DNA: TGTGCCAGCTCACCAAGGCAGGCCTACGAGCAGTACTTC; CDR3 protein: CASSPRQAYEQYF
clone size: -; V gene: TRBV11-2; D gene: -; CDR3 length: 14; J gene: TRBJ1-4; CDR3 DNA: TGTGCCAGCAGCCAGGAGACAGTTAATGAAAAACTGTTTTTT; CDR3 protein: CASSQETVNEKLFF
clone size: -; V gene: TRBV28; D gene: TRBD1; CDR3 length: 17; J gene: TRBJ2-7; CDR3 DNA: TGTGCCAGCAAGCAAAGGGGCTTCACAGGGGGCCCGTTCGAGCAGTACTTC; CDR3 protein: CASKQRGFTGGPFEQYF
clone size: -; V gene: TRBV2; D gene: TRBD1; CDR3 length: 14; J gene: TRBJ1-2; CDR3 DNA: TGTGCCAGCAGTGAGGGACAGGGGTACTATGGCTACACCTTC; CDR3 protein: CASSEGQGYYGYTF
clone size: -; V gene: TRBV15; D gene: -; CDR3 length: 15; J gene: TRBJ2-2; CDR3 DNA: TGTGCCACCAGGTCTATCCAATGGAACACCGGGGAGCTGTTTTTT; CDR3 protein: CATRSIQWNTGELFF
clone size: -; V gene: TRBV2; D gene: -; CDR3 length: 16; J gene: TRBJ2-1; CDR3 DNA: TGTGCCAGCCTCGCCCAGGGCAGGGACGCGTACAATGAGCAGTTCTTC; CDR3 protein: CASLAQGRDAYNEQFF
clone size: -; V gene: TRBV19; D gene: -; CDR3 length: 16; J gene: TRBJ1-6; CDR3 DNA: TGTGCCAGTAGTATAGGAGTCAGGACCGATAATTCACCCCTCCACTTT; CDR3 protein: CASSIGVRTDNSPLHF
clone size: -; V gene: TRBV3-1/TRBV3-2; D gene: TRBD2; CDR3 length: 15; J gene: TRBJ2-5; CDR3 DNA: TGTGCCAGCAGCCCCGGGACTAGCGGGGGGGGGACCCAGTACTTC; CDR3 protein: CASSPGTSGGGTQYF
clone size: -; V gene: TRBV6-2/TRBV6-3; D gene: -; CDR3 length: 18; J gene: TRBJ2-1; CDR3 DNA: TGTGCCAGCAGTTACTCGGTTTTGCGCGAAATGTCCTACAATGAGCAGTTCTTC; CDR3 protein: CASSYSVLREMSYNEQFF
clone size: few; V gene: TRBV13; D gene: -; CDR3 length: 15; J gene: TRBJ1-3; CDR3 DNA: TGTGCCAGCAGCTTAGGTCATCTCTCTGGAAACACCATATATTTT; CDR3 protein: CASSLGHLSGNTIYF
clone size: once; V gene: TRBV10-2; D gene: TRBD1; CDR3 length: 14; J gene: TRBJ2-1; CDR3 DNA: TGCGCCAGCACCTTCGGGACAGCGAACAATGAGCAGTTCTTC; CDR3 protein: CASTFGTANNEQFF
clone size: once; V gene: TRBV11-2; D gene: -; CDR3 length: 16; J gene: TRBJ1-2; CDR3 DNA: TGTGCCAGCAGCTTAGACGCCTCTCTAATTCTCTATGGCTACACCTTC; CDR3 protein: CASSLDASLILYGYTF
clone size: -; V gene: TRBV10-2; D gene: -; CDR3 length: 12; J gene: TRBJ2-1; CDR3 DNA: TGCGCCAGCAGTTGGGGTGGTGATGAGCAGTTCTTC; CDR3 protein: CASSWGGDEQFF
clone size: few; V gene: TRBV7-4; D gene: TRBD2; CDR3 length: 18; J gene: TRBJ2-7; CDR3 DNA: TGTGCCAGCAGCTTATGTCCTAGCGGGGGGCCAAGCTCCTACGAGCAGTACTTC; CDR3 protein: CASSLCPSGGPSSYEQYF
clone size: once; V gene: TRBV18; D gene: -; CDR3 length: 13; J gene: TRBJ1-1; CDR3 DNA: TGTGCCAGCTCATCAAAAGACAGTTCTGAAGCTTTCTTT; CDR3 protein: CASSSKDSSEAFF
clone size: once; V gene: TRBV12-3/TRBV12-4; D gene: -; CDR3 length: 12; J gene: TRBJ1-1; CDR3 DNA: TGTGCCAGCAGTTTTTGGAACACTGAAGCTTTCTTT; CDR3 protein: CASSFWNTEAFF
clone size: -; V gene: TRBV6-1; D gene: -; CDR3 length: 14; J gene: TRBJ2-7; CDR3 DNA: TGTGCCAGCAGTGAAGGAGGGGCGGTCTACGAGCAGTACTTC; CDR3 protein: CASSEGGAVYEQYF
clone size: -; V gene: TRBV28; D gene: TRBD1; CDR3 length: 16; J gene: TRBJ1-3; CDR3 DNA: TGTGCCAGCAGCCCGGGAGGGGGCCTCTCTGGAAACACCATATATTTT; CDR3 protein: CASSPGGGLSGNTIYF
clone size: -; V gene: TRBV9; D gene: -; CDR3 length: 13; J gene: TRBJ1-2; CDR3 DNA: TGTGCCAGCAGCGTAGGAGGGGCGTATGGCTACACCTTC; CDR3 protein: CASSVGGAYGYTF
clone size: -; V gene: TRBV10-3; D gene: -; CDR3 length: 14; J gene: TRBJ2-7; CDR3 DNA: TGTGCCATCAGTGAAGTGGGATGGAGCTACGAGCAGTACTTC; CDR3 protein: CAISEVGWSYEQYF
clone size: -; V gene: TRBV18; D gene: TRBD2; CDR3 length: 16; J gene: TRBJ2-7; CDR3 DNA: TGTGCCAGCTCACCCGGGGTAGCGGGGGGGCCTTACGAGCAGTACTTC; CDR3 protein: CASSPGVAGGPYEQYF
clone size: -; V gene: TRBV5-4; D gene: -; CDR3 length: 16; J gene: TRBJ1-5; CDR3 DNA: TGTGCCAGCAGCTTATTGTGGGAGGGATGGGATCAGCCCCAGCATTTT; CDR3 protein: CASSLLWEGWDQPQHF
clone size: -; V gene: TRBV7-6; D gene: -; CDR3 length: 13; J gene: TRBJ1-1; CDR3 DNA: TGTGCCAGCAGCTCGTATCGGAACACTGAAGCTTTCTTT; CDR3 protein: CASSSYRNTEAFF
clone size: once; V gene: TRBV5-4; D gene: TRBD2; CDR3 length: 14; J gene: TRBJ2-1; CDR3 DNA: TGTGCCAGCAGCTTGGAATTGGCGGGGGACGAGCAGTTCTTC; CDR3 protein: CASSLELAGDEQFF